This T cell receptor (beta chain) comes out of a study of shared clonotypes between healthy human individuals. Regarding the study as a whole: The genetic and exposure-history diversity represented was limited by few donors.

The germline V and J ends were trimmed by 4 bases and 4 bases, with 14 bases remaining between them. Germline-derived CDR1 and CDR2 are LGHNA and YSLEER. The CDR3 totals 15 residues. To note about this clone: Its target is unknown.

Clones were read by immunoSEQ multiplex PCR, and TCRdb kept only the in-frame ones, dropping some. This repertoire shows 450,000 to 500,000 clones, approximately 80% found once; its top ten account for more than 10%. This TCR derives from a woman aged 40 to 55 in good health. Some clones in this sample may be carry-over from other donors' samples. Sequencing was done on a sample of PBMCs. The gene calls are TRBV4-3 and TRBJ2-1; no reliable D call. This CDR3 is CASSPRQKSYNEQFF. CDR3 DNA sequence: TGCGCCAGCAGCCCCCGCCAGAAATCGTACAATGAGCAGTTCTTC.